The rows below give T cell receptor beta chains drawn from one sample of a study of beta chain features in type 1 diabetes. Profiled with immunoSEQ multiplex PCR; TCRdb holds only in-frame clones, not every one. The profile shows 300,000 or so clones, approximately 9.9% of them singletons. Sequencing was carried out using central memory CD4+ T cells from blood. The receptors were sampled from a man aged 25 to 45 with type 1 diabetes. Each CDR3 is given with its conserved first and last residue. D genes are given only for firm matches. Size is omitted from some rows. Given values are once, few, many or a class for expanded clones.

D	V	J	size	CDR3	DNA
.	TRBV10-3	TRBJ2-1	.	CAISDDAANEQFF	TGTGCCATCAGTGACGATGCGGCCAATGAGCAGTTCTTC
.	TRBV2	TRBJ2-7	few	CASSVRGGDEQYF	TGTGCCAGCAGTGTAAGGGGGGGCGACGAGCAGTACTTC
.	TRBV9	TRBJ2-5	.	CASSTSQETQYF	TGTGCCAGCAGCACTTCCCAAGAGACCCAGTACTTC
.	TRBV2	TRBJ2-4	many	CASSPEQGPIQYF	TGTGCCAGCAGTCCCGAACAGGGACCAATTCAGTACTTC
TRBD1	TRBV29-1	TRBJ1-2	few	CSVAAGQGTPYGYTF	TGCAGCGTTGCAGCGGGACAGGGGACACCCTATGGCTACACCTTC
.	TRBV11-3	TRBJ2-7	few	CASTRRGTLRGSTYEQYF	TGTGCCAGCACCAGAAGGGGGACACTACGTGGTAGTACCTACGAGCAGTACTTC
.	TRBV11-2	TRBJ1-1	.	CASSLEALLRAEAFF	TGTGCCAGCAGCTTAGAAGCCCTGTTAAGGGCTGAAGCTTTCTTT
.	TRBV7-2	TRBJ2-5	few	CASSFSGGIETQYF	TGTGCCAGCAGCTTCTCAGGTGGGATCGAGACCCAGTACTTC
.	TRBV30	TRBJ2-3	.	CAWDVYSTDTQYF	TGTGCCTGGGATGTATATAGCACAGATACGCAGTATTTT
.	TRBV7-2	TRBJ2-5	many	CASSLSVARAGETQYF	TGTGCCAGCAGCTTGTCCGTAGCTAGGGCGGGAGAGACCCAGTACTTC
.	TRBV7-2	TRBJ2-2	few	CASSSVRTGELFF	TGTGCCAGCAGCTCCGTGAGGACCGGGGAGCTGTTTTTT
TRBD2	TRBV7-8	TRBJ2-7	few	CASSSTTAGAPSQEQYF	TGTGCCAGCAGCTCCACGACAGCGGGGGCTCCCAGTCAAGAGCAGTACTTC
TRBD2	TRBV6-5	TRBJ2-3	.	CASTEGRDGDTQYF	TGTGCCAGCACCGAAGGGAGGGATGGAGATACGCAGTATTTT
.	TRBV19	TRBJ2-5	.	CASSKRYQETQYF	TGTGCCAGTAGTAAACGGTACCAAGAGACCCAGTACTTC
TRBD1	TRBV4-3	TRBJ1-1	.	CASSQDRGRRTEAFF	TGCGCCAGCAGCCAAGACAGGGGGCGCAGGACTGAAGCTTTCTTT
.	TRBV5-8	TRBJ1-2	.	CASSETDNYGYTF	TGTGCCAGCAGCGAGACGGATAACTATGGCTACACCTTC
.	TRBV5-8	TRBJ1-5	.	CASSLEGYSNQPQHF	TGTGCCAGCAGCTTGGAAGGGTATAGCAATCAGCCCCAGCATTTT
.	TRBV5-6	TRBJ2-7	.	CASSLDRHEQYF	TGTGCCAGCAGCTTGGACAGACACGAGCAGTACTTC
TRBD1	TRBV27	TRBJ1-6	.	CASSTGTANSPLHF	TGTGCCAGCAGTACCGGGACAGCTAATTCACCCCTCCACTTT
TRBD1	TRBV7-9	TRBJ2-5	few	CASSLGTGEGETQYF	TGTGCCAGCAGCTTGGGGACAGGGGAAGGAGAGACCCAGTACTTC
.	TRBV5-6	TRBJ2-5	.	CASSLDEQETQYF	TGTGCCAGCAGCTTGGACGAGCAAGAGACCCAGTACTTC
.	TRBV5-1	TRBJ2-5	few	CASSLAGDTQETQYF	TGCGCCAGCAGCTTGGCGGGAGATACCCAAGAGACCCAGTACTTC
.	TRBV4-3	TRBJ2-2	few	CASSQDTVTGELFF	TGCGCCAGCAGCCAAGATACAGTGACCGGGGAGCTGTTTTTT
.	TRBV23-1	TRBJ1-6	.	CASGPLFQLRHSPLHF	TGCGCCAGCGGCCCTCTTTTTCAGCTGAGGCATTCACCCCTCCACTTT
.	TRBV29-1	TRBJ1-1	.	CSVSGEVTEAFF	TGCAGCGTTTCTGGGGAAGTCACTGAAGCTTTCTTT
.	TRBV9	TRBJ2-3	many	CASSVRADLLGTDTQYF	TGTGCCAGCAGCGTAAGGGCAGACCTCCTGGGCACAGATACGCAGTATTTT
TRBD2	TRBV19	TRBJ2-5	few	CASSIPAGETQYF	TGTGCCAGTAGTATCCCAGCGGGGGAGACCCAGTACTTC
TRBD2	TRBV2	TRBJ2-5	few	CASSVLGSGGRETQYF	TGTGCCAGCAGTGTGCTTGGGAGCGGGGGGAGAGAGACCCAGTACTTC
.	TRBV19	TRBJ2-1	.	CASSIGGTQDEQFF	TGTGCCAGTAGTATAGGGGGCACCCAGGATGAGCAGTTCTTC
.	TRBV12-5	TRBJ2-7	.	CASATSYEQYF	TGTGCTAGTGCCACCTCCTACGAGCAGTACTTC
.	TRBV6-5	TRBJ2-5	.	CASSNGVVTQYF	TGTGCCAGCAGTAATGGGGTGGTGACCCAGTACTTC
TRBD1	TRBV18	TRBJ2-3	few	CASSHSQGAGPDTQYF	TGTGCCAGCTCACATTCACAGGGGGCTGGTCCAGATACGCAGTATTTT
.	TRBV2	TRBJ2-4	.	CASRSGLAKNIQYF	TGTGCCAGCCGTTCAGGCCTAGCCAAAAACATTCAGTACTTC
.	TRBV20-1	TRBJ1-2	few	CSARGAGGYTF	TGCAGTGCCCGGGGCGCGGGAGGCTACACCTTC
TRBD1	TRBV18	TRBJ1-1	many	CASSPIQGTNTEAFF	TGTGCCAGCTCACCGATACAGGGGACGAACACTGAAGCTTTCTTT
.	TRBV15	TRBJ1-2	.	CATSREGENYGYTF	TGTGCCACCAGCAGAGAAGGGGAGAACTATGGCTACACCTTC
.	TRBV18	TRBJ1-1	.	CASSPRRGADTEAFF	TGTGCCAGCTCACCGCGGCGGGGGGCTGACACTGAAGCTTTCTTT
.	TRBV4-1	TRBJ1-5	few	CASSQELDEGPQHF	TGCGCCAGCAGCCAAGAGTTGGATGAGGGGCCCCAGCATTTT
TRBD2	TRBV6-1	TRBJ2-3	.	CATLTSGGGDTQYF	TGTGCCACCCTTACTAGCGGGGGTGGGGATACGCAGTATTTT
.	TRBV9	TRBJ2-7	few	CASSARGYEQYF	TGTGCCAGCAGCGCGAGGGGTTACGAGCAGTACTTC
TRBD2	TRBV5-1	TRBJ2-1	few	CASSPSGGSYNEQFF	TGCGCCAGCAGCCCTAGCGGGGGTTCCTACAATGAGCAGTTCTTC
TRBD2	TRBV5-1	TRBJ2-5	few	CASTRNSGVGETQYF	TGCGCCAGCACCAGGAATAGCGGGGTCGGAGAGACCCAGTACTTC
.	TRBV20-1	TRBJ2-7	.	CSASKIYEQYF	TGCAGTGCTAGTAAAATCTACGAGCAGTACTTC
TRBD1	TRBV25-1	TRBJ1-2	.	CASSETGASYGYTF	TGTGCCAGCAGTGAAACAGGGGCGTCCTATGGCTACACCTTC
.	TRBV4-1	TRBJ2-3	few	CASSQETSDTQYF	TGCGCCAGCAGCCAAGAGACTTCAGATACGCAGTATTTT
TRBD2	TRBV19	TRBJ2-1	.	CASSISSGVYNEQFF	TGTGCCAGTAGTATCTCTAGCGGGGTCTACAATGAGCAGTTCTTC
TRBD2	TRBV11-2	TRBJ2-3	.	CASSSPSGGSTDTQYF	TGTGCCAGCAGCAGCCCTAGCGGGGGGAGCACAGATACGCAGTATTTT
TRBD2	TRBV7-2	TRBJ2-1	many	CASSKKGLAGGLSAFF	TGTGCCAGCAGCAAGAAGGGACTAGCGGGGGGGCTCTCTGCGTTCTTC
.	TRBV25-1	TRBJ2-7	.	CASSVNQDYEQYF	TGTGCCAGCAGTGTAAACCAGGACTACGAGCAGTACTTC
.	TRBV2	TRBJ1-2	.	CASLEGISIYGYTF	TGTGCCAGCTTGGAGGGGATCTCTATCTATGGCTACACCTTC
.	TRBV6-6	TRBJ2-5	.	CASSYSGVGETQYF	TGTGCCAGCAGTTACTCGGGGGTAGGGGAGACCCAGTACTTC
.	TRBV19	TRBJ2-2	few	CASSIRAATGELFF	TGTGCCAGTAGTATAAGGGCGGCGACCGGGGAGCTGTTTTTT
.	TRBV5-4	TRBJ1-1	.	CASSPWDVPEAFF	TGTGCCAGCAGCCCATGGGACGTCCCTGAAGCTTTCTTT
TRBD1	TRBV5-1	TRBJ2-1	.	CASSLGDRAYNEQFF	TGCGCCAGCAGCTTGGGGGACAGGGCCTACAATGAGCAGTTCTTC